The present TCR beta chain was sequenced within a study of T cell changes during pregnancy in multiple sclerosis (dated 2019 in TCRdb). Background on the whole study: Changes in the T cell repertoire over the course of pregnancy were examined in this study in women with multiple sclerosis.

Library generation was performed with the immunoSEQ multiplex PCR assay. Here the immuneACCESS table is served through TCRdb, limited to in-frame sequences with V and J called. Missing clones are a known gap in these copies; in checked studies unresolved V genes cover under half, and the rest lacks a known reason. The table for this sample lists about 71,000 clones; approximately 90% of them were counted only once. The top ten hold approximately 1.1% of the sample. Sequences MDHEN (CDR1) and SYDVKM (CDR2) are obtained from the germline V gene. CDR3 length: 13 amino acids, cysteine to phenylalanine. The entry retains the CDR3 DNA only, 39 bases that are in frame from base 1. V is trimmed back by 8 bases and J by 4 bases, and the junction contains 7 bases that no gene match accounts for. Concerning this clone itself: Its target antigen remains unknown. No base qualities exist here, and no much larger clone lies one base off it.

The chain links TRBV28 with TRBJ1-1; the central 7 bases match TRBD1. This specimen consisted of peripheral blood, obtained in the third trimester of pregnancy. The receptor comes from a female donor with multiple sclerosis, enrolled in a pregnancy study. The CDR3 reads CASLQGLGTEAFF. The DNA is TGTGCCAGCCTACAGGGGCTGGGCACTGAAGCTTTCTTT.